This TCR beta chain was recorded in a study of blood T cell repertoires in COVID-19. Germline CDR1 and CDR2: MDHEN and SYDVKM. Trimming pared 4 bases from V and 2 bases from J, leaving 15 bases between. The CDR3 contains 15 residues. Only in-frame clones appear in the TCRdb table, and some are missing; sequencing was by immunoSEQ multiplex PCR. Of tens of thousands of clones in the sample, over 70% were seen once. The chain carries TRBV28 and TRBJ2-7; D remains unclear. Sequenced material: peripheral blood. This TCR derives from a man aged 70 or older with COVID-19, enrolled during active disease. The CDR3 DNA reads TGTGCCAGCAGTTCGGTGATGGTTGTTACCTACGAGCAGTACTTC. Its protein is CASSSVMVVTYEQYF.